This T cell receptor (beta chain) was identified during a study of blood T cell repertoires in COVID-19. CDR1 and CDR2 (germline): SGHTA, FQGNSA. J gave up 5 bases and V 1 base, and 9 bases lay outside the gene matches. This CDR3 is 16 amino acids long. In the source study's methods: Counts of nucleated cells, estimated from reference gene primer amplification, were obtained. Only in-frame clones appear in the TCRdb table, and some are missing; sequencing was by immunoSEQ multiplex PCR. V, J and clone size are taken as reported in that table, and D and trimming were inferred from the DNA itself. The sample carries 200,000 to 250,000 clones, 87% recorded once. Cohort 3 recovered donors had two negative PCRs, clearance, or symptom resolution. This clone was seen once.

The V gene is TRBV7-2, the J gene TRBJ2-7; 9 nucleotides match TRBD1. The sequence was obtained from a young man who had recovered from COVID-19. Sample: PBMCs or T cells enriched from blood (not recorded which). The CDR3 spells CASSLEGTGYGHEQYF. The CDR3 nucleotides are TGTGCCAGCAGCTTAGAAGGGACAGGGTATGGCCACGAGCAGTACTTC.